This TCR beta chain emerged from a study of blood T cells in healthy people across ages. A second 7 to 11 cycle PCR used barcoded and J-beta primers. Each CDR3 protein gets one entry after TCRdb re-called the 5' RACE reads with MiXCR. The repertoire holds hundreds of thousands of distinct CDR3 sequences, with roughly 50% as singletons. Total RNA was isolated from each sample in quantities of at least 5 micrograms. Study-level findings and limits: Roughly linearly, TCR beta diversity per million T cells fell as age increased.

This clonotype has only a few counts. What it recognizes is unknown. The CDR3 covers 14 residues. V was clipped by 4 bases and J by 4 bases, with 11 bases between them. CDR1 and CDR2 (germline): SGHTA, FQGNSA. The receptor comes from a man aged 40-55 years in good health. The chain uses TRBV7-2 and TRBJ1-3; TRBD1 is a possible D gene (5 bases). The sample taken for sequencing was blood. The CDR3 is CASSYWDGGNTIYF. The DNA of the CDR3 is TGTGCCAGCAGCTACTGGGACGGAGGAAACACCATATATTTT.